The rows below give T cell receptor beta chains drawn from one sample of a study of blood T cell repertoires in COVID-19. TCRdb's table, derived via immunoSEQ multiplex PCR, lists solely in-frame clones and lacks some. Among about 250,000 clones listed, about 82% were seen once. The specimen was peripheral blood. Source of these receptors: a woman older than 75 with COVID-19, enrolled during active disease. The CDR3 runs from the conserved cysteine through the conserved F or W. Each record gives: clone size, D gene, J gene, V gene, CDR3 protein, CDR3 DNA. The D gene is left open where the match is weak. Some rows mark clone size as missing; the rest say once, few, many or name a class of expanded clone.

.	TRBD2	TRBJ2-5	TRBV2	CASISWRGVGETQYF	TGTGCCAGCATCAGCTGGCGGGGGGTGGGGGAGACCCAGTACTTC
once	TRBD1	TRBJ2-2	TRBV3-1/TRBV3-2	CATSPQGGSNTGELFF	TGTGCCACCAGCCCACAGGGGGGATCGAACACCGGGGAGCTGTTTTTT
.	.	TRBJ1-2	TRBV5-4	CASSLGNRWGGNYGYTF	TGTGCCAGCAGCTTGGGAAATCGGTGGGGGGGCAACTATGGCTACACCTTC
.	.	TRBJ1-1	TRBV28	CASIGTEAFF	TGTGCCAGCATCGGTACTGAAGCTTTCTTT
.	TRBD1	TRBJ1-2	TRBV4-2	CASSPRQGYGYTF	TGTGCCAGCAGCCCCCGACAGGGGTATGGCTACACCTTC
few	.	TRBJ1-4	TRBV9	CASSRGIGVGEKLFF	TGTGCCAGCAGCCGTGGGATCGGGGTCGGTGAAAAACTGTTTTTT
.	.	TRBJ2-3	TRBV19	CASSPRRGADTQYF	TGTGCCAGTTCCCCAAGACGCGGGGCAGATACGCAGTATTTT
.	TRBD1	TRBJ1-6	TRBV28	CASSPGQGYSPLHF	TGTGCCAGCAGCCCGGGACAGGGTTATTCACCCCTCCACTTT
.	TRBD1	TRBJ1-1	TRBV2	CAIGQGVMNTEAFF	TGTGCCATTGGACAGGGCGTCATGAACACTGAAGCTTTCTTT
.	.	TRBJ1-6	TRBV6-5	CASREGGNSPLHF	TGTGCCAGCAGGGAGGGTGGGAATTCACCCCTCCACTTT
once	.	TRBJ1-2	TRBV10-3	CAISEGDYGYTF	TGTGCCATCAGTGAAGGAGACTATGGCTACACCTTC
.	.	TRBJ1-1	TRBV28	CASSPITAPGTEAFF	TGTGCCAGCAGTCCTATAACAGCCCCGGGAACTGAAGCTTTCTTT
.	TRBD1	TRBJ2-2	TRBV11-2	CASSPGQFTGELFF	TGTGCCAGCAGCCCGGGACAGTTCACCGGGGAGCTGTTTTTT
once	TRBD2	TRBJ2-2	TRBV5-4	CASSPGGSNTGELFF	TGTGCCAGCAGCCCGGGGGGTTCGAACACCGGGGAGCTGTTTTTT
few	TRBD1	TRBJ1-3	TRBV7-9	CASSLGVTGTGAGGHTIYF	TGTGCCAGCAGCTTAGGGGTAACGGGGACAGGGGCCGGAGGACACACCATATATTTT
.	TRBD2	TRBJ2-5	TRBV28	CASRFSGHGETQYF	TGTGCCAGCAGGTTTAGCGGGCACGGCGAGACCCAGTACTTC
.	.	TRBJ2-7	TRBV19	CASSYGGEDTPANEQYF	TGTGCCAGTAGTTACGGGGGAGAGGACACACCCGCCAACGAGCAGTACTTC
.	.	TRBJ1-1	TRBV6-5	CASLGRGITEAFF	TGTGCCAGCCTTGGTCGGGGGATCACTGAAGCTTTCTTT
.	TRBD1	TRBJ2-4	TRBV28	CASNAQGKAKNIQYF	TGTGCCAGCAATGCACAGGGGAAAGCCAAAAACATTCAGTACTTC
.	TRBD1	TRBJ2-3	TRBV29-1	CSVDQGAIDTQYF	TGCAGCGTTGATCAGGGGGCTATAGATACGCAGTATTTT
.	.	TRBJ2-6	TRBV19	CASSPTGGAGANVLTF	TGTGCCAGTAGTCCTACGGGGGGCGCTGGGGCCAACGTCCTGACTTTC
.	TRBD1	TRBJ1-5	TRBV24-1	CATSRTKTGGLSNQPQHF	TGTGCCACCAGTCGAACGAAGACAGGGGGCTTGAGCAATCAGCCCCAGCATTTT
.	.	TRBJ2-6	TRBV5-1	CATKLEAGANVLTF	TGCGCCACTAAACTGGAGGCTGGGGCCAACGTCCTGACTTTC
.	.	TRBJ1-5	TRBV27	CASRLQGEGQPQHF	TGTGCCAGCAGACTTCAGGGCGAAGGACAGCCCCAGCATTTT
.	.	TRBJ2-5	TRBV30	CAWSPSGYSQETQYF	TGTGCCTGGAGTCCCAGCGGGTACTCCCAAGAGACCCAGTACTTC
few	TRBD1	TRBJ2-7	TRBV28	CASSRRQGREQYF	TGTGCCAGCAGCCGAAGACAGGGACGAGAGCAGTACTTC
.	TRBD1	TRBJ1-5	TRBV18	CASSQDRGPQPQHF	TGTGCCAGCTCACAGGACAGGGGGCCTCAGCCCCAGCATTTT
.	.	TRBJ1-1	TRBV18	CASSPGQTNTEAFF	TGTGCCAGCTCACCGGGACAAACGAACACTGAAGCTTTCTTT
.	TRBD1	TRBJ1-3	TRBV28	CASRNSGTGLGNTIYF	TGTGCCAGCAGGAATTCCGGGACAGGACTCGGAAACACCATATATTTT
.	TRBD1	TRBJ1-2	TRBV18	CASSPGTGGNYGYTF	TGTGCCAGCTCACCCGGGACAGGGGGTAACTATGGCTACACCTTC
.	.	TRBJ2-3	TRBV19	CASSSLVGRGTDTQYF	TGTGCCAGTAGCTCTCTTGTAGGTCGGGGCACAGATACGCAGTATTTT
.	TRBD2	TRBJ2-1	TRBV4-2	CASSQDGAGGQYNEQFF	TGTGCCAGCAGCCAAGATGGGGCGGGGGGGCAATACAATGAGCAGTTCTTC
.	.	TRBJ1-1	TRBV21-1	CAQRRLRGWVNTEAFF	TGTGCCCAACGAAGGTTGCGGGGCTGGGTGAACACTGAAGCTTTCTTT
few	TRBD1	TRBJ1-1	TRBV6-4	CASSEIRGRTEAFF	TGTGCCAGCAGTGAGATCAGGGGGCGGACTGAAGCTTTCTTT
.	TRBD2	TRBJ2-1	TRBV3-1/TRBV3-2	CASSQELASGGNEQFF	TGTGCCAGCAGCCAAGAACTCGCTAGCGGGGGTAATGAGCAGTTCTTC
.	.	TRBJ1-3	TRBV3-1/TRBV3-2	CASSLQKTDRSGNTIYF	TGTGCCAGCAGCCTTCAGAAGACAGACCGCTCTGGAAACACCATATATTTT
.	.	TRBJ1-1	TRBV7-2	CASSLSRGTEAFF	TGTGCCAGCAGCTTAAGTCGGGGCACTGAAGCTTTCTTT
.	TRBD1	TRBJ1-4	TRBV29-1	CSVQVQGASEKLFF	TGCAGCGTTCAAGTACAGGGGGCCAGTGAAAAACTGTTTTTT
.	TRBD1	TRBJ2-6	TRBV6-5	CASSRTGSGANVLTF	TGTGCCAGCAGCCGGACAGGGTCTGGGGCCAACGTCCTGACTTTC
.	TRBD1	TRBJ2-1	TRBV28	CASSLPPSRQGVSSYNEQFF	TGTGCCAGCAGTTTACCCCCCTCCAGACAGGGGGTTTCTTCCTACAATGAGCAGTTCTTC
.	.	TRBJ2-1	TRBV12-3/TRBV12-4	CASSPDTYNEQFF	TGTGCCAGCAGTCCTGACACCTACAATGAGCAGTTCTTC
.	TRBD1	TRBJ1-2	TRBV3-1/TRBV3-2	CASSHEDRGYGYTF	TGTGCCAGCAGCCACGAGGACAGGGGGTATGGCTACACCTTC
.	.	TRBJ2-1	TRBV18	CASSPTRGTVYNEQFF	TGTGCCAGCTCACCCACACGGGGTACCGTCTACAATGAGCAGTTCTTC
.	.	TRBJ1-5	TRBV19	CASRDLGAVRQPQHF	TGTGCCAGTAGAGACCTGGGGGCCGTAAGACAGCCCCAGCATTTT
.	TRBD1	TRBJ1-1	TRBV6-4	CASRPGQGAAFF	TGTGCCAGCAGGCCGGGACAGGGTGCAGCTTTCTTT